This T cell receptor beta chain was obtained from a study of T cell responses to AZD1222 COVID-19 vaccine (dated by TCRdb to 2020 to 2022). For the study in its entirety: Because spike-specific TCR depth and breadth did not differ between the two schedules, AZD1222 recipients who got a second dose at roughly 4 weeks were pooled with those who got a second dose at roughly 12 weeks. A total of 230 to 250 trial participants underwent TCR sequencing, of whom nearly 210 had received two doses of AZD1222 and about 25 had received two doses of the MenACWY control vaccine. Enrollment into the trials was organized by age into subgroups of 18-55, 56-69 and 70-plus years, and those subgroups contained about 160, 30 and 59 TCR-sequenced participants, respectively.

Study-wide conclusions, independent of this receptor: Reportedly, almost half of the unique spike-specific TCRs recognized epitopes lying outside the regions that are mutated in the B.1.351 and B.1.1.7 variants. Conclusions about previously exposed vaccinees are limited because only six or seven AZD1222 recipients were SARS-CoV-2 seropositive at baseline. After two AZD1222 doses, both the breadth and the depth of spike-specific TCRs were significantly higher than at day 0 and than in MenACWY recipients. Vaccine-associated CD4 TCRs spanned the whole spike protein, with dominant responses in regions 160-218 and 743-854. Because no day 14 peak-response samples were available, repertoires were characterized only after the peak T cell response. The 56-69-year group was small, and its depth increase did not reach significance, likely because of low power. Participants were mostly white British and included more females than males, and it was suggested by the authors that clonal diversity may have been underestimated.

The CDR3 regions of human TCRbeta chains were analyzed by immunosequencing. Per the source publication's procedure: Repertoire TCRs were checked for matches against a reference library of SARS-CoV-2-specific TCRs that had been generated using the MIRA antigen-specificity platform. Breadth was defined as the fraction of unique TCRs that were SARS-CoV-2-associated. Depth was defined as the fraction of total T cells that were SARS-CoV-2-associated. Using the MIRA data, each spike-specific TCR was assigned both to the spike region to which the TCR was reactive and to a CD4 or CD8 class. Log10-transformed breadth and depth values were compared by one-way ANOVA with Sidak's multiple comparisons tests. This immuneACCESS table, as held by TCRdb, lists in-frame sequences with V and J called but not all clones. Of the missing ones, under half trace to an unresolved V gene in checked studies; the others have no known cause. The DNA gave D and trimming, while V, J and clone size come from that table. This sample has under 150,000 clones in its table, and about 90% of those were observed once. The top ten clones comprise less than 5.5% of the sample.

As concerns this clone: This clone's antigen is unknown. No qualities accompany the bases; no much larger clone lies one base away.

Reading the label with the study, this specimen's time point is: baseline before first vaccination. Vaccinee samples were obtained from the UK trials COV001 and COV002, which included a single-blind randomized controlled phase 2/3 trial of AZD1222 (ChAdOx1 nCoV-19) in healthy adults. For TCRbeta chain sequencing, PBMC samples were collected from trial participants at day 0 and at day 28 after the second dose. Its CDR3 holds 17 amino acids, cysteine through phenylalanine. Solely the CDR3 DNA is kept, with 51 bases framed from the first base. The junction shows trimming of 1 base on V and 4 bases on J, and the gene matches do not reach 6 bases of it. The germline V gene (reference sequence) specifies LNHNV as CDR1 and YYDKDF as CDR2.

The input for sequencing was peripheral blood, taken on day 0 of AZD1222 vaccination. The source of this sequence is an adult in good health. The chain is made from TRBV15 and TRBJ2-3; 12 junctional bases match TRBD2. The DNA sequence is given as TGTGCCACCAGCAGAGGACTAGCGGGAGAGTTGGCAGATACGCAGTATTTT. Its product reads: CATSRGLAGELADTQYF.